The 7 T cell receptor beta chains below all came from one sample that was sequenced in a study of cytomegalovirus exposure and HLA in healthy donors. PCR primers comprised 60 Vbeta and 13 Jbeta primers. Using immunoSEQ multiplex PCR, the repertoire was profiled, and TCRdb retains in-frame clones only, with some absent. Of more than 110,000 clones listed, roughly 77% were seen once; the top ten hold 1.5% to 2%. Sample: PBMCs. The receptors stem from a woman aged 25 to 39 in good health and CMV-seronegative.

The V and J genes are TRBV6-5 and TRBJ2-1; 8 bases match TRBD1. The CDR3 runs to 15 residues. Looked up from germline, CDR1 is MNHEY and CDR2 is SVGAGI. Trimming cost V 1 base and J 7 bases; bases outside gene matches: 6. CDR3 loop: CASSYWQGALNEQFF. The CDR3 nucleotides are TGTGCCAGCAGTTACTGGCAGGGGGCATTAAATGAGCAGTTCTTC.

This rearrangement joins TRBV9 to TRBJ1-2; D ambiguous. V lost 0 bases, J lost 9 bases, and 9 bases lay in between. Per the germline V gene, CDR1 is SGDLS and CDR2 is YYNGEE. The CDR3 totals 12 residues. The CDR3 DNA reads TGTGCCAGCAGCGTAGCTGCCGGGAGCTACACCTTC. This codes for CASSVAAGSYTF.

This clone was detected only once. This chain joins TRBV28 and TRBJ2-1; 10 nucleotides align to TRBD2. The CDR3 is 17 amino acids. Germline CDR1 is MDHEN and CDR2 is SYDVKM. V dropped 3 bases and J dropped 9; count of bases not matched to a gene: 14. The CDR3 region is CASSFRFGTSVSSEQFF. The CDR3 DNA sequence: TGTGCCAGCAGTTTTAGGTTTGGGACTAGCGTGAGTAGTGAGCAGTTCTTC.

CDR3 amino acids: CASSFFGDRPLTSEQFF. The CDR3 nucleotides read TGTGCCAGCAGCTTCTTTGGAGATCGACCACTCACCAGTGAGCAGTTCTTC. The V call is TRBV5-4, the J call TRBJ2-1; no definite D call. Trimming removed 2 bases at V and 9 bases at J, with 24 bases between. The CDR3 has 17 residues. Germline values: CDR1 SGHNT, CDR2 YYREEE (reference sequence).

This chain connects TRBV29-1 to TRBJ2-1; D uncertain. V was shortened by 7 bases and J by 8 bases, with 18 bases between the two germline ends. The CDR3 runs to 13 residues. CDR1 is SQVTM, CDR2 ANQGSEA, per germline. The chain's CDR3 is CSGTGLLWDEQFF. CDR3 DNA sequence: TGCAGCGGTACGGGTCTTCTTTGGGATGAGCAGTTCTTC.

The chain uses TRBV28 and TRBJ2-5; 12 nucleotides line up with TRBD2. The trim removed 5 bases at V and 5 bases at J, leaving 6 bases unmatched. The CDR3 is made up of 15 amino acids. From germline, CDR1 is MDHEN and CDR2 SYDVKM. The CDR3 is CASSPGLAGTETQYF. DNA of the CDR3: TGTGCCAGCAGTCCCGGACTAGCGGGGACTGAGACCCAGTACTTC.

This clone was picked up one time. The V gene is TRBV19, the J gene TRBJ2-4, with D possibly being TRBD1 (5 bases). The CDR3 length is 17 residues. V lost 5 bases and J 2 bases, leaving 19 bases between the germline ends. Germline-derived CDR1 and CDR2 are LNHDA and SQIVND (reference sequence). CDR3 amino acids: CASSVVQGESSKNIQYF. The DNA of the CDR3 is TGTGCCAGTAGTGTTGTGCAGGGTGAATCTTCCAAAAACATTCAGTACTTC. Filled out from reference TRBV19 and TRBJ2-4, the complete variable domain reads DGGITQSPKYLFRKEGQNVTLSCEQNLNHDAMYWYRQDPGQGLRLIYYSQIVNDFQKGDIAEGYSVSREKKESFPLTVTSAQKNPTAFYLCASSVVQGESSKNIQYFGAGTRLSVL.